The 30 T cell receptor beta chains presented below share a single source sample, sequenced in a study of identical twins (dated by TCRdb to 2016 to 2018). Library construction relied on 5' RACE. Data came from an Illumina HiSeq 2000. TCRdb ran its own pipeline on the public reads, namely fastp trimming at Q25 and MiXCR clone calling, and kept in-frame beta chains. Each entry is one CDR3 protein sequence, shown with its most common DNA and genes. The sample profile shows about 240,000 distinct CDR3 sequences; approximately 8% of them were found once. Of the sample, about 5.8% is held by the ten largest clones. The sample was also linked to a second study, of yellow fever vaccine responses in identical twins.

The sample consisted of CD8+ T cells sorted from blood. Receptor source: a woman aged 18-35 years in good health.

This clonotype was seen at least ten times. V is TRBV5-1 and J is TRBJ2-3; TRBD2 agrees at 8 bases. The germline V gene encodes CDR1 SGHRS and CDR2 YFSETQ. The CDR3 runs 16 residues. The junction had 8 bases not matched to a gene; V was cut back by 4 bases and J by 1 base. As DNA, the CDR3 is TGCGCCAGCAGCACCGGGACTAGTATCGGCACAGATACGCAGTATTTT. Translating it yields CASSTGTSIGTDTQYF.

The rearrangement links TRBV2 to TRBJ2-7; 8 bases match TRBD2. The junction had 10 bases not matched to a gene; V was cut back by 3 bases and J by 9 bases. This CDR3 region has 14 residues. Germline assignment: CDR1 SNHLY and CDR2 FYNNEI. The CDR3 DNA is TGTGCCAGCAGTGATATAGCGGGGAGCCCCGGGCAGTACGTC. Its translation: CASSDIAGSPGQYV.

In its sample, this clonotype was seen a few times. This chain uses TRBV20-1 with TRBJ2-7; possibly TRBD2 for D (5 bases). The V and J ends lost 0 bases and 2 bases respectively, with 11 bases between them. The CDR3 length is 14 residues. Germline V gives CDR1 DFQATT, CDR2 SNEGSKA (reference sequence). CDR3 coding DNA: TGCAGTGCTAGAGATATGATAGCGACCTACGAGCAGTACTTC. Amino acids: CSARDMIATYEQYF.

A remark on this clonotype: A much larger clone sits a single nucleotide away, making a read error possible. The V call is TRBV7-9, the J call TRBJ2-1, with D possibly being TRBD2 (5 bases). This CDR3 comprises 12 residues. Germline V gene sequence: CDR1 SEHNR, CDR2 FQNEAQ (reference sequence). The CDR3 here is CASTPDYNEQSF. Here the CDR3 DNA reads TGTGCCAGCACCCCCGACTACAATGAGCAGTCCTTC.

This clonotype was seen a handful of times. V usage is TRBV4-1 and J usage is TRBJ2-7; 10 positions match TRBD1. CDR1 is MGHRA and CDR2 is YSYEKL in the germline V gene. Trimming took 1 base from V and 4 from J; bases not matched to a gene: 7. The CDR3 sequence is 16 residues long. The CDR3 loop reads CASSQAGGQGLYEQYF. The CDR3 nucleotides read TGCGCCAGCAGCCAAGCTGGGGGACAGGGGCTTTACGAGCAGTACTTC.

The V call is TRBV20-1, the J call TRBJ2-1; 7 bases match TRBD2. This CDR3 comprises 16 residues. Germline V gene lookup returns CDR1 DFQATT and CDR2 SNEGSKA (reference sequence). The V segment lost 0 bases and the J segment 8 bases; nucleotides outside the gene matches: 13. Here the CDR3 reads CSARDEGTTWAYEQFF. The CDR3 DNA follows: TGCAGTGCTAGAGATGAGGGGACTACCTGGGCCTATGAGCAGTTCTTC.

This clonotype was observed a handful of times. The chain employs TRBV7-9 and TRBJ2-3; D is ambiguous. CDR3 length equals 15 residues. V shed 5 bases and J shed 6 bases, with 18 bases lying between them. Germline V gene data show CDR1 as SEHNR and CDR2 as FQNEAQ (reference sequence). The DNA for the CDR3 is TGTGCCAGCAGCCCAAGTGAAAGGAACGCCGATACGCAGTATTTT. This translates into CASSPSERNADTQYF.

The chain is built from TRBV7-8 and TRBJ2-5; the D gene is possibly TRBD2 (6 bases). The germline gives CDR1 SGHVS, CDR2 FQNEAQ. The CDR3 runs 15 residues. Trimming left V 5 bases short and J 1 base short, with 14 bases between. The CDR3 nucleotides read TGTGCCAGCAGCGCCCCTGCTAGCGCCCAAGAGACCCAGTACTTC. It codes for CASSAPASAQETQYF.

The V call is TRBV5-5, the J call TRBJ2-7; 7 nucleotides agree with TRBD1. Germline values: CDR1 SGHKS, CDR2 YYEKEE (reference sequence). V was clipped by 3 bases and J by 4 bases; unmatched bases: 10. This CDR3 contains 15 residues. Here the CDR3 reads CASSSLLGQSYEQYV. The CDR3 region has the DNA TGTGCCAGCAGCTCCCTTCTGGGACAGTCTTACGAGCAGTACGTC.

The table lists this clonotype with a few counts. The rearrangement joins TRBV6-1 to TRBJ1-5; D is unclear. The CDR3 runs 15 residues. Trimming took 5 bases from V and 0 from J, leaving 11 bases between them. Germline V CDR1 and CDR2: MNHNS, SASEGT. CDR3 DNA: TGTGCCAGCAGTACCGGACGGTTTAGCAATCAGCCCCAGCATTTT. This encodes CASSTGRFSNQPQHF.

This clonotype was observed at least ten times. The CDR3 here is CASTPSGSADTQYF. The CDR3 nucleotides read TGTGCCAGCACCCCTAGCGGGAGTGCAGATACGCAGTATTTT. This chain links TRBV6-1 with TRBJ2-3; 10 nucleotides align to TRBD2. This CDR3 comprises 14 residues. From germline, CDR1 is MNHNS and CDR2 SASEGT. With V trimmed by 7 bases and J by 4 bases, 5 bases remained unmatched.

This clonotype was detected only a few times. This chain connects TRBV5-6 to TRBJ2-7; D is ambiguous. Germline V gene sequence: CDR1 SGHDT, CDR2 YYEEEE. The V end lost 2 bases, the J end lost 0 bases, and 12 bases lay between the germline ends. This CDR3 is built from 15 residues. CDR3 sequence reads: CASSLEAESSYEQYF. The CDR3, as DNA: TGTGCCAGCAGCTTAGAAGCAGAGAGCTCCTACGAGCAGTACTTC.

This clonotype was counted ten times or more. The chain joins TRBV12-3 or TRBV12-4 to TRBJ2-2; D remains ambiguous. The CDR3 loop spans 12 amino acids. V gave up 3 bases and J gave up 7 bases, with 6 bases separating them. DNA of the CDR3: TGTGCCAGCAGTTTCCGGCTCGGGGAGCTGTTTTTT. This sequence encodes CASSFRLGELFF.

This clonotype was counted ten times or more. In DNA, the CDR3 is TGCAGTGCCATCGAGAATCAGCGAGTCCAAGAGACCCAGTACTTC. The encoded protein is CSAIENQRVQETQYF. This sequence joins TRBV20-1 and TRBJ2-5, with D unresolved. Germline V gene data show CDR1 as DFQATT and CDR2 as SNEGSKA (reference sequence). This CDR3 has 15 residues. V was cut by 6 bases and J by 1 base, with 18 bases left in between.

This clonotype was seen at least ten times. The V call is TRBV19, the J call TRBJ1-5, with TRBD1 as a possible D gene (5 bases). CDR3 length equals 16 residues. V lost 6 bases and J 0 bases, leaving 15 bases between the germline ends. CDR1 is LNHDA, CDR2 SQIVND, per germline (reference sequence). CDR3 loop: CASSARDFYSNQPQHF. The CDR3 DNA reads TGTGCCAGTAGCGCTCGGGACTTCTATAGCAATCAGCCCCAGCATTTT.

Judged by abundance, this clonotype is medium-sized. The chain combines TRBV5-1 with TRBJ2-2; D remains unclear. V lost 5 bases, J lost 1 base, and 9 bases lay in between. CDR1 is SGHRS, CDR2 YFSETQ, per germline. This CDR3 comprises 14 residues. CDR3 DNA sequence: TGCGCCAGCAGATTCTTCAGGAACACCGGGGAGCTGTTTTTT. It encodes CASRFFRNTGELFF. Full variable domain (rest looked up from reference TRBV5-1 and TRBJ2-2): KAGVTQTPRYLIKTRGQQVTLSCSPISGHRSVSWYQQTPGQGLQFLFEYFSETQRNKGNFPGRFSGRQFSNSRSEMNVSTLELGDSALYLCASRFFRNTGELFFGEGSRLTVL.

This clonotype was observed many times. The chain is built from TRBV7-9 and TRBJ2-7, with D possibly being TRBD1 (6 bases). CDR3 size: 11 residues. Trimming took off 5 bases at V and 10 bases at J, with 12 bases between the two ends. CDR1 and CDR2 from the germline V gene are SEHNR and FQNEAQ (reference sequence). CDR3 sequence: CASSNRETQYF. CDR3 in DNA: TGTGCCAGCAGCAACAGGGAAACTCAGTACTTC. The whole variable domain, filled in from reference TRBV7-9 and TRBJ2-7, reads DTGVSQNPRHKITKRGQNVTFRCDPISEHNRLYWYRQTLGQGPEFLTYFQNEAQLEKSRLLSDRFSAERPKGSFSTLEIQRTEQGDSAMYLCASSNRETQYFGPGTRLTVT.

The chain combines TRBV7-9 with TRBJ2-4; 8 positions agree with TRBD1. This CDR3 comprises 11 residues. Per the germline V gene, CDR1 is SEHNR and CDR2 is FQNEAQ (reference sequence). The V gene end was trimmed by 7 bases and the J gene end by 9 bases; junction bases not matched to a gene: 2. The chain's CDR3 is CASKGQGIQYF. Written as DNA, the CDR3 is TGTGCCAGCAAAGGACAGGGCATTCAGTACTTC.

The chain recombines TRBV11-2 with TRBJ1-1; D not resolved. CDR3 size: 16 residues. V lost 1 base, J lost 2 bases, and 14 bases lay in between. Per the germline V gene, CDR1 is SGHAT and CDR2 is FQNNGV. CDR3 protein: CASSLAPSTANTEAFF. The CDR3 coding sequence is TGTGCCAGCAGCTTAGCTCCTTCTACAGCCAACACTGAAGCTTTCTTT.

This clonotype was picked up many times. The genes are TRBV4-2 and TRBJ2-7; 7 positions agree with TRBD2. CDR3 length: 16 residues. V gave up 0 bases and J gave up 6 bases; unmatched junction bases: 11. The germline CDR1 and CDR2 sequences are LGHNA and YNFKEQ. The DNA for the CDR3 is TGTGCCAGCAGCCAAGATCCCCGGACTAGTCGGGGCGAGCAGTACTTC. Protein sequence: CASSQDPRTSRGEQYF.

Many counts were recorded for this clonotype. The J gene is TRBJ2-1, the V gene TRBV10-2, with TRBD2 identical over 9 bases. Germline lookup yields CDR1 WSHSY and CDR2 SAAADI. The V segment lost 0 bases and the J segment 9 bases; nucleotides outside the gene matches: 6. This CDR3 is built from 15 residues. The DNA of the CDR3 is TGCGCCAGCAGTGAGTCATTAGCGGGAGTGTCTGAGCAGTTCTTC. It specifies CASSESLAGVSEQFF.

A few counts support this clonotype. The chain combines TRBV21-1 with TRBJ2-3; no DNA check was done on the table's D call, TRBD2. TRBV21-1 is labeled a pseudogene. CDR3 length equals 15 residues. The CDR3 reads CASRRLASGTDTQYF. The CDR3 nucleotides are TGTGCCAGCAGACGTTTGGCTAGCGGAACAGATACGCAGTATTTT.

This clonotype has just a few counts. This sequence joins TRBV29-1 and TRBJ2-2; 8 nucleotides line up with TRBD2. The germline V gene encodes CDR1 SQVTM and CDR2 ANQGSEA. Losses at the gene ends were 3 bases for V and 1 base for J; bases not matched to a gene: 4. The CDR3 consists of 15 residues. The CDR3 region is CSVDGGLVNTGELFF. In DNA form, the CDR3 reads TGCAGCGTTGATGGGGGACTAGTGAACACCGGGGAGCTGTTTTTT.

This clonotype was detected many times. The chain employs TRBV20-1 and TRBJ1-2; D unresolved. V gave up 2 bases and J gave up 6 bases, with 13 bases separating them. The germline gives CDR1 DFQATT, CDR2 SNEGSKA (reference sequence). The CDR3 loop spans 13 amino acids. In nucleotides, the CDR3 is TGCAGTGCTAGAAGTTGGGATTTGGATGGCTACACCTTC. Its translation is CSARSWDLDGYTF.

This clonotype was found many times. The DNA for the CDR3 is TGTGCCAGCAGCTTGAAACCCCCGGGGGAGCAGTACTTC. It codes for CASSLKPPGEQYF. This chain connects TRBV5-6 to TRBJ2-7; possibly TRBD2 for D (5 bases). V lost 1 base, J lost 7 bases, and 12 bases lay in between. CDR3 length: 13 amino acids. Germline V CDR1 and CDR2: SGHDT, YYEEEE.

As for this clonotype: A much bigger clone sits one base away, suggesting this may be a read error. The V call is TRBV11-2, the J call TRBJ2-1; TRBD1 is a possible D gene (6 bases). The CDR3 length is 15 residues. Germline V gene data show CDR1 as SGHAT and CDR2 as FQNNGV. Trimming took off 6 bases at V and 2 bases at J, with 14 bases between the two ends. The CDR3 DNA reads TGTGCCAGCAGTCCCGTCAGGGGCGCCTACAATGAGCAGTTCTTC. It specifies CASSPVRGAYNEQFF.

This clonotype has a count of ten or more. This rearrangement joins TRBV7-8 to TRBJ1-5, with D possibly being TRBD1 (5 bases). CDR3 size: 15 residues. The germline V gene encodes CDR1 SGHVS and CDR2 FQNEAQ. V was trimmed by 3 bases and J by 3 bases, leaving 12 bases between them. CDR3 sequence (DNA): TGTGCCAGCAGCTTGGGTGGGGCAGACAATCAGCCCCAGCATTTT. Translated: CASSLGGADNQPQHF.

This clonotype came up once. The chain joins TRBV13 to TRBJ2-1, with no clear D. V was pared by 5 bases and J by 4 bases, with 12 bases between. CDR3 size: 14 residues. Germline CDR1 reads PRHDT; CDR2 reads FYEKMQ (reference sequence). The CDR3 loop is CASSPERVYNEQFF. DNA for the CDR3: TGTGCCAGCAGCCCGGAAAGGGTGTACAATGAGCAGTTCTTC.

CDR3 in amino acids: CASSTDPLYEQYV. DNA for the CDR3: TGTGCCAGCAGCACAGACCCCCTCTACGAGCAGTACGTC. The chain recombines TRBV5-5 with TRBJ2-7; D is unclear. This CDR3 region has 13 residues. The germline V gene has CDR1 SGHKS and CDR2 YYEKEE (reference sequence). V was trimmed by 4 bases and J by 3 bases, leaving 11 bases between them.

Only a few counts were recorded for this clonotype. The genes are TRBV7-9 and TRBJ1-4, with D maybe TRBD1 (6 bases). V was cut by 1 base and J by 6 bases, with 12 bases left in between. Per germline, CDR1 SEHNR and CDR2 FQNEAQ (reference sequence). The CDR3 length is 15 residues. In nucleotides, the CDR3 is TGTGCCAGCAGCTTAGGGGGGGGCGTCGATGAAAAACTGTTTTTT. It specifies CASSLGGGVDEKLFF.